Sequencing of this TCR beta chain was carried out in a study of blood T cell repertoires in COVID-19. Method: immunoSEQ multiplex PCR; TCRdb's copy keeps in-frame clones and lacks some. This table has 250,000 to 350,000 clones, about 89% appearing once. The receptor was isolated from a man aged 25-40 years with acute or convalescent COVID-19. Sequencing was performed on peripheral blood.

The chain's CDR3 is CASSLSGQKNTEAFF. The CDR3, as DNA: TGTGCCAGCAGTTTATCCGGACAGAAGAACACTGAAGCTTTCTTT. The chain recombines TRBV27 with TRBJ1-1; the D gene is possibly TRBD1 (6 bases). Trimming took 0 bases from V and 1 from J, leaving 9 bases between them. CDR3 size: 15 residues. Germline CDR1 reads MNHEY; CDR2 reads SMNVEV (reference sequence).